One T cell receptor (beta chain) is described in this entry. The sample is drawn from a study of blood T cell repertoires in COVID-19. The CDR3 is made up of 13 amino acids. Germline values: CDR1 MNHEY, CDR2 SVGEGT. Trimming cost V 5 bases and J 7 bases, with 11 bases left between them. Original handling: How many nucleated cells were present was estimated from reference gene primer amplification. Clones were sequenced by immunoSEQ multiplex PCR, and TCRdb holds only the in-frame ones, with some missing. V, J and clone size derive from that table, while D and trimming were established from the DNA sequence. The top ten clones hold 8.5% to 10% of a sample with fewer than 80,000 clones, around four fifths of them seen once.

V and J are TRBV6-2 or TRBV6-3 and TRBJ2-2; D is unclear. The sequence was collected from a human donor in a cohort sampled during active COVID-19. The sample taken for sequencing was peripheral blood. The CDR3 region is CASSQDSYGELFF. The CDR3 DNA reads as TGTGCCAGCAGTCAAGACTCCTACGGGGAGCTGTTTTTT.